Shown below are 24 T cell receptor beta chains from a single sample sequenced in a study of identical twins. TCRdb reanalysed the 5' RACE reads using MiXCR and keeps one entry per CDR3 protein. The sample includes around 480,000 distinct CDR3 sequences, around 14% of them seen just once. The sample also formed part of further work on yellow fever vaccine responses in identical twins.

Input material: CD4+ T cells sorted from blood. All receptors derive from a woman aged 18-30 years in good health.

The rearrangement links TRBV5-1 to TRBJ1-1; D unclear. The CDR3 is made up of 15 amino acids. V was pared by 0 bases and J by 1 base, with 10 bases between. CDR1 is SGHRS, CDR2 YFSETQ, per germline. This CDR3 is CASSLAGWGNTEAFF. The DNA for the CDR3 is TGCGCCAGCAGCTTGGCCGGGTGGGGGAACACTGAAGCTTTCTTT.

CDR3 sequence reads: CASSPRTANAEKLFF. Here the CDR3 DNA reads TGTGCCAGCTCACCCCGGACAGCGAACGCTGAAAAACTGTTTTTT. This sequence joins TRBV18 and TRBJ1-4; possible D gene TRBD1, 6 bases. Germline V gives CDR1 KGHSH, CDR2 LQKENI. Trimming removed 3 bases at V and 7 bases at J, with 15 bases between. The CDR3 covers 15 residues.

This clonotype was seen many times. The rearrangement links TRBV3-1 to TRBJ1-1; D call uncertain. Trimming removed 1 base at V and 5 bases at J, with 2 bases between. Germline loops: CDR1 LGHDT, CDR2 YNNKEL (reference sequence). The CDR3 extends over 11 amino acids. The CDR3 DNA reads as TGTGCCAGCAGCCAAGGAACTGAAGCTTTCTTT. It translates to CASSQGTEAFF.

This clonotype was found a few times. This chain joins TRBV29-1 and TRBJ2-7; 8 bases line up with TRBD2. The CDR3 is 12 amino acids. Germline V gene data show CDR1 as SQVTM and CDR2 as ANQGSEA. V trimming: 6 bases; J trimming: 4 bases; junction bases outside the gene matches: 5. The CDR3 loop reads CSVSGLEYEQYF. Written as DNA, the CDR3 is TGCAGCGTCTCGGGACTAGAATACGAGCAGTACTTC.

The sample holds a few counts of this clonotype. V and J are TRBV7-2 and TRBJ2-3; a weak D match, TRBD1 (5 bases). This CDR3 has 17 amino acids. The ends were cut back, 1 base at V and 0 bases at J, with 14 bases in the middle. CDR1 is SGHTA, CDR2 FQGNSA, per germline. DNA for the CDR3: TGTGCCAGCAGCTTAGTTATAGGGGCGACTAGCACAGATACGCAGTATTTT. This translates into CASSLVIGATSTDTQYF.

Written as DNA, the CDR3 is TGTGCCACCAGCAGAGCCCGACAGGGAGCCTACGAGCAGTACTTC. Translation gives CATSRARQGAYEQYF. V and J are TRBV15 and TRBJ2-7; TRBD1 matches 7 bases. CDR3 length: 15 residues. V was clipped by 1 base and J by 2 bases; unmatched bases: 5. Germline CDR1 reads LNHNV; CDR2 reads YYDKDF (reference sequence).

This clonotype was detected a few times. The gene calls are TRBV7-2 and TRBJ2-1, with D perhaps given as TRBD1 or TRBD2 (7 bases each). CDR1 and CDR2 from the germline V gene are SGHTA and FQGNSA. V was cut by 1 base and J by 8 bases, with 15 bases left in between. There are 15 residues in the CDR3. The CDR3 here is CASSLVTRGGHEQFF. For the CDR3, the DNA is TGTGCCAGCAGCTTAGTGACCAGGGGGGGCCATGAGCAGTTCTTC. Full variable domain (remainder filled in from reference TRBV7-2 and TRBJ2-1): GAGVSQSPSNKVTEKGKDVELRCDPISGHTALYWYRQSLGQGLEFLIYFQGNSAPDKSGLPSDRFSAERTGGSVSTLTIQRTQQEDSAVYLCASSLVTRGGHEQFFGPGTRLTVL.

In DNA form, the CDR3 reads TGCAGTGCTAGACAGGACAGGGCGGAGCAGCCCCAGCATTTT. Translation gives CSARQDRAEQPQHF. The V call is TRBV20-1, the J call TRBJ1-5; TRBD1 matches at 8 bases. CDR3 size: 14 residues. The V and J ends lost 2 bases and 7 bases, in that order; junction bases with no gene match: 7. The V gene's germline CDR1 is DFQATT and CDR2 SNEGSKA (reference sequence).

The chain combines TRBV28 with TRBJ1-1; D is uncertain. The CDR3 contains 15 residues. Germline CDR1 MDHEN, CDR2 SYDVKM. Trimming left V 2 bases short and J 1 base short, with 11 bases between. CDR3 nucleotide sequence: TGTGCCAGCAGTTTACTCCAAAACAGGAACACTGAAGCTTTCTTT. It specifies CASSLLQNRNTEAFF.

The V and J genes are TRBV12-3 or TRBV12-4 and TRBJ2-2, with TRBD1 matching over 10 bases. The V gene end was trimmed by 5 bases and the J gene end by 8 bases; junction bases not matched to a gene: 5. The CDR3 runs 14 residues. CDR3 coding DNA: TGTGCCAGCAGTGTGACAGGGGGCGAGGGGGAGCTGTTTTTT. This gives the protein CASSVTGGEGELFF.

This clonotype was observed a handful of times. The DNA of the CDR3 is TGTGCCAGCCAACGACAACGCACAGATACGCAGTATTTT. As protein: CASQRQRTDTQYF. This sequence joins TRBV5-8 and TRBJ2-3; the D is unclear. The CDR3 is made up of 13 amino acids. The V end lost 7 bases, the J end lost 1 base, and 10 bases lay between the germline ends. Germline assignment: CDR1 SGHTS and CDR2 YDEGEE. Supplemented by reference TRBV5-8 and TRBJ2-3, the full variable domain reads EAGVTQSPTHLIKTRGQQATLRCSPISGHTSVYWYQQALGLGLQFLLWYDEGEERNRGNFPPRFSGRQFPNYSSELNVNALELEDSALYLCASQRQRTDTQYFGPGTRLTVL.

The table lists this clonotype with a few counts. The chain joins TRBV24-1 to TRBJ2-1; D remains unclear. CDR1 and CDR2 (germline): KGHDR, SFDVKD. The CDR3 runs to 14 residues. The germline V and J ends were trimmed by 4 bases and 4 bases, with 10 bases remaining between them. The DNA for the CDR3 is TGTGCCACCAGTGACGGACCCGATTACAATGAGCAGTTCTTC. This gives the protein CATSDGPDYNEQFF.

This sequence joins TRBV6-1 and TRBJ1-2; no definite D call. The V and J ends lost 7 bases and 7 bases respectively, with 19 bases between them. The CDR3 spans 14 residues. Germline loops: CDR1 MNHNS, CDR2 SASEGT. The CDR3 nucleotides read TGTGCCAGCACCCCACGTGGAGGCAGAAGTGGCTACACCTTC. Its protein product is CASTPRGGRSGYTF.

The V call is TRBV7-2, the J call TRBJ2-5; a possible D gene is TRBD1 (5 bases). Looked up from germline, CDR1 is SGHTA and CDR2 is FQGNSA. Trimming shortened V by 5 bases and J by 3 bases, and 10 bases separated the two germline ends. The CDR3 covers 13 residues. The CDR3 is CASSTGPKETQYF. The CDR3 nucleotides are TGTGCCAGCAGCACAGGACCGAAAGAGACCCAGTACTTC.

This clonotype was observed a few times. The J gene is TRBJ2-7, the V gene TRBV20-1; D perhaps matches TRBD2 (6 bases). The CDR3 is 14 residues long. The germline CDR1 and CDR2 sequences are DFQATT and SNEGSKA (reference sequence). Trimming stripped 6 bases from V and 2 bases from J, with 17 bases between. The CDR3 sequence is CSAKPGLTTYEQYF. In DNA, the CDR3 is TGCAGTGCGAAGCCGGGACTTACAACCTACGAGCAGTACTTC.

This clonotype was seen ten or more times. J is TRBJ2-3 and V is TRBV12-3 or TRBV12-4; D is possibly TRBD2 (5 bases). This CDR3 has 13 amino acids. The V and J ends lost 5 bases and 6 bases respectively, with 12 bases between them. The CDR3 nucleotides read TGTGCCAGCAGTCCTAGGCAGCGGGATACGCAGTATTTT. This encodes CASSPRQRDTQYF.

The chain joins TRBV5-1 to TRBJ2-3; TRBD2 matches 8 bases. Trimming removed 3 bases from V and 4 bases from J; junction bases left unmatched: 4. Germline V lookup: CDR1 SGHRS, CDR2 YFSETQ. This CDR3 region has 14 residues. The CDR3 nucleotides read TGCGCCAGCAGCTCAACTAGCGGTCCAGATACGCAGTATTTT. Protein: CASSSTSGPDTQYF.

This clonotype was seen more than once but under ten times. This chain links TRBV29-1 with TRBJ2-1, with 12 positions matching TRBD2. The CDR3 spans 15 residues. V lost 6 bases and J lost 6; bases outside the gene matches: 9. CDR1 SQVTM and CDR2 ANQGSEA come from the germline V gene. The CDR3 nucleotides read TGCAGCGTCGTGACTAGCGGGAGTAGACCCAATGAGCAGTTCTTC. Translation gives CSVVTSGSRPNEQFF.

The table lists this clonotype with a few counts. The J gene is TRBJ2-2, the V gene TRBV27, with unresolved D. The CDR3 runs to 15 residues. Germline assignment: CDR1 MNHEY and CDR2 SMNVEV (reference sequence). V was trimmed by 5 bases and J by 7 bases, leaving 17 bases between them. CDR3 sequence: CASSPVGRVVGELFF. In nucleotides, the CDR3 is TGTGCCAGCAGTCCAGTGGGCCGAGTGGTCGGGGAGCTGTTTTTT.

This sequence joins TRBV18 and TRBJ2-5; D is uncertain. The V gene's germline CDR1 is KGHSH and CDR2 LQKENI. V lost 1 base and J lost 1, with 10 bases in between. The CDR3 loop spans 15 amino acids. CDR3 sequence: CASSPLGPPQETQYF. The DNA for the CDR3 is TGTGCCAGCTCACCACTAGGCCCCCCCCAAGAGACCCAGTACTTC. Full variable domain (missing parts from reference TRBV18 and TRBJ2-5): NAGVMQNPRHLVRRRGQEARLRCSPMKGHSHVYWYRQLPEEGLKFMVYLQKENIIDESGMPKERFSAEFPKEGPSILRIQQVVRGDSAAYFCASSPLGPPQETQYFGPGTRLLVL.

This clonotype was seen more than once but under ten times. The chain joins TRBV4-1 to TRBJ1-2, with D maybe TRBD1 (5 bases). The CDR3 covers 15 residues. Germline CDR1 reads MGHRA; CDR2 reads YSYEKL. Between the trimmed V and J ends, which lost 4 bases and 0 bases, there was a span of 12 bases. The CDR3 region has the DNA TGCGCCAGCAGCCGAGGGACCGGAGCTAACTATGGCTACACCTTC. Translated: CASSRGTGANYGYTF.

The sample holds a few counts of this clonotype. The chain employs TRBV9 and TRBJ2-3, with 7 bases aligning to TRBD1. This CDR3 is built from 17 residues. CDR1 is SGDLS and CDR2 is YYNGEE in the germline V gene. V lost 4 bases, J lost 2 bases, and 13 bases stayed unmatched. CDR3 region: CASSTKLRGKATDTQYF. The CDR3 DNA reads as TGTGCCAGCAGCACGAAGCTCAGGGGGAAGGCCACAGATACGCAGTATTTT.

This clonotype has a handful of counts. The V call is TRBV18, the J call TRBJ1-1; TRBD1 matches at 9 bases. The CDR3 runs 15 residues. Germline CDR1 KGHSH, CDR2 LQKENI. The J segment lost 3 bases and the V segment lost 3 bases, leaving 5 bases of the junction unmatched. The CDR3 sequence: CASSPGQGAYTEAFF. CDR3 DNA: TGTGCCAGCTCACCGGGACAGGGAGCTTACACTGAAGCTTTCTTT. Variable domain in full (rest from reference TRBV18 and TRBJ1-1): NAGVMQNPRHLVRRRGQEARLRCSPMKGHSHVYWYRQLPEEGLKFMVYLQKENIIDESGMPKERFSAEFPKEGPSILRIQQVVRGDSAAYFCASSPGQGAYTEAFFGQGTRLTVV.

The chain couples TRBV28 to TRBJ2-3; D unclear. Germline lookup yields CDR1 MDHEN and CDR2 SYDVKM. This CDR3 comprises 14 residues. V was clipped by 4 bases and J by 0 bases, with 8 bases between them. The CDR3 DNA reads TGTGCCAGCAGTTCGAAGCTGAGCACAGATACGCAGTATTTT. Its protein product is CASSSKLSTDTQYF.